These 18 T cell receptor beta chains were sequenced from one sample in a study of blood T cell repertoires in COVID-19. Assay: immunoSEQ multiplex PCR; the TCRdb copy retains only in-frame clones and omits some. This sample has 35,000 to 50,000 clones, with about 85% found just once. Source material: peripheral blood. The receptor set was obtained from a man aged 60 to 75 with acute or convalescent COVID-19.

This chain joins TRBV5-1 and TRBJ2-7; D is ambiguous. This CDR3 has 13 residues. The ends were cut back, 0 bases at V and 0 bases at J, with 4 bases in the middle. Germline CDR1 reads SGHRS; CDR2 reads YFSETQ. CDR3 residues: CASSLASSYEQYF. The DNA of the CDR3 is TGCGCCAGCAGCTTGGCCAGCTCCTACGAGCAGTACTTC.

The rearrangement links TRBV10-3 to TRBJ2-7, with D possibly TRBD2 on 5 matching bases. This CDR3 is built from 13 residues. The V end was cut by 3 bases, the J end by 0 bases, with 6 bases between. CDR1 is ENHRY and CDR2 is SYGVKD in the germline V gene. Written as DNA, the CDR3 is TGTGCCATCAGTGATGGGAGCTCCTACGAGCAGTACTTC. Encoded protein: CAISDGSSYEQYF.

This clone was detected only once. V gene TRBV5-4 combines with J gene TRBJ2-5; 8 bases are a match to TRBD1. Germline assignment: CDR1 SGHNT and CDR2 YYREEE (reference sequence). After removal of 2 bases from V and 4 bases from J, the junction contained 7 bases not matched to a gene. The CDR3 is 15 residues long. CDR3 sequence: CASSFSHDRGETQYF. DNA of the CDR3: TGTGCCAGCAGCTTCTCCCATGACAGGGGAGAGACCCAGTACTTC.

The chain carries TRBV11-2 and TRBJ2-5; D perhaps matches TRBD1 (5 bases). The germline V gene has CDR1 SGHAT and CDR2 FQNNGV. This CDR3 comprises 13 residues. Trimming took 4 bases from V and 4 from J, leaving 10 bases between them. CDR3 in amino acids: CASSYQGLETQYF. Here the CDR3 DNA reads TGTGCCAGCAGCTACCAGGGCTTAGAGACCCAGTACTTC.

The chain links TRBV7-8 to TRBJ2-7, with TRBD2 identical over 15 bases. The CDR3 length is 19 residues. Trimming removed 0 bases from V and 7 bases from J; junction bases left unmatched: 13. The germline V gene has CDR1 SGHVS and CDR2 FQNEAQ. The CDR3 DNA reads TGTGCCAGCAGCTTAGCGCCCGGACTAGCGGGGGGGCCTTTGGATGAGCAGTACTTC. Amino acid sequence: CASSLAPGLAGGPLDEQYF. Full variable domain (missing parts from reference TRBV7-8 and TRBJ2-7): GAGVSQSPRYKVAKRGQDVALRCDPISGHVSLFWYQQALGQGPEFLTYFQNEAQLDKSGLPSDRFFAERPEGSVSTLKIQRTQQEDSAVYLCASSLAPGLAGGPLDEQYFGPGTRLTVT.

This clone was recorded only once. The chain carries TRBV4-3 and TRBJ2-5; 15 positions match TRBD2. The germline gives CDR1 LGHNA, CDR2 YSLEER. The CDR3 consists of 19 residues. Germline trimming cut 3 bases from V and 4 bases from J; bases unmatched to any gene: 12. CDR3 nucleotides: TGCGCCAGCAGCCAGGAAACCGGGACTAGCGGGGGGTTCCTAGAGACCCAGTACTTC. Amino acids: CASSQETGTSGGFLETQYF.

The chain recombines TRBV27 with TRBJ2-1; D not certain. Germline CDR1 MNHEY, CDR2 SMNVEV (reference sequence). V shed 6 bases and J shed 0 bases, with 12 bases lying between them. CDR3 length: 15 amino acids. The DNA for the CDR3 is TGTGCCAGCAGCACATACCAAAGCTCCTACAATGAGCAGTTCTTC. This sequence encodes CASSTYQSSYNEQFF.

The rearrangement joins TRBV11-2 to TRBJ1-1; 9 nucleotides align to TRBD1. Germline values: CDR1 SGHAT, CDR2 FQNNGV. Losses at the gene ends were 3 bases for V and 4 bases for J; bases not matched to a gene: 15. The CDR3 is made up of 18 amino acids. CDR3 sequence reads: CASSFVGWDRVKSTEAFF. The CDR3 DNA follows: TGTGCCAGCAGCTTTGTTGGGTGGGACAGGGTTAAAAGCACTGAAGCTTTCTTT.

This clone was observed once. The J gene is TRBJ1-2, the V gene TRBV4-2, with D unclear. Trimming pared 0 bases from V and 8 bases from J, leaving 7 bases between. From germline, CDR1 is LGHNA and CDR2 YNFKEQ. The CDR3 loop spans 12 amino acids. CDR3 region: CASSQDLRGYTF. CDR3 bases: TGTGCCAGCAGCCAAGATCTACGGGGCTACACCTTC.

J is TRBJ2-6 and V is TRBV11-2, with D tentatively TRBD1 (6 bases). This CDR3 is built from 17 residues. Germline CDR1 is SGHAT and CDR2 is FQNNGV. V shed 5 bases and J shed 1 base, with 15 bases lying between them. CDR3 DNA sequence: TGTGCCAGCAGCCTCAGGACAGTCCCATCTGGGGCCAACGTCCTGACTTTC. Encoded protein: CASSLRTVPSGANVLTF.

V gene TRBV14 combines with J gene TRBJ2-1, with a tentative D call TRBD1 (6 bases). This CDR3 region has 13 residues. Germline values: CDR1 SGHDN, CDR2 FVKESK. V lost 1 base, J lost 6 bases, and 7 bases lay in between. The CDR3 is CASSQGQANEQFF. CDR3 bases: TGTGCCAGCAGCCAAGGACAGGCCAATGAGCAGTTCTTC.

The chain carries TRBV7-2 and TRBJ1-3; weak D call: TRBD1 (5 bases). CDR1 is SGHTA, CDR2 FQGNSA, per germline. This CDR3 contains 15 residues. The ends were cut back, 5 bases at V and 4 bases at J, with 15 bases in the middle. The CDR3 nucleotides are TGTGCCAGCAGCATTACCGGGACTACGGGAAACACCATATATTTT. As protein: CASSITGTTGNTIYF. Drawing the rest from reference TRBV7-2 and TRBJ1-3, the complete variable domain is GAGVSQSPSNKVTEKGKDVELRCDPISGHTALYWYRQSLGQGLEFLIYFQGNSAPDKSGLPSDRFSAERTGGSVSTLTIQRTQQEDSAVYLCASSITGTTGNTIYFGEGSWLTVV.

This chain links TRBV5-1 with TRBJ2-7; tentative D call: TRBD2 (6 bases). Trimming took 3 bases from V and 2 from J, leaving 27 bases between them. CDR3 length: 19 amino acids. In germline, CDR1 is SGHRS, CDR2 YFSETQ. Here the CDR3 reads CASSSIGFGAQTSPYEQYF. The CDR3, as DNA: TGCGCCAGCAGCTCCATTGGATTCGGGGCGCAAACTAGCCCCTACGAGCAGTACTTC.

CDR3 bases: TGTGCCAGCAGCTTGGCTCATCGGACAGGGTTCTCCTACGAGCAGTACTTC. It codes for CASSLAHRTGFSYEQYF. The V and J genes are TRBV5-6 and TRBJ2-7; 8 nucleotides line up with TRBD1. The CDR3 covers 17 residues. Trimming cost V 0 bases and J 0 bases; bases outside gene matches: 8. Germline CDR1 is SGHDT and CDR2 is YYEEEE.

CDR3 region: CASGTGLGGYTF. The CDR3 region has the DNA TGCGCCAGCGGAACAGGGTTAGGTGGCTACACCTTC. The chain employs TRBV10-1 and TRBJ1-2; D may be TRBD1 (6 bases). The CDR3 has 12 residues. Germline V gene data show CDR1 as WNHNN and CDR2 as SYGVQD (reference sequence). V lost 8 bases and J 7 bases, leaving 14 bases between the germline ends.

The chain joins TRBV18 to TRBJ1-1; no clear D gene. Trimming pared 2 bases from V and 5 bases from J, leaving 12 bases between. CDR3 length: 14 residues. Germline V gene sequence: CDR1 KGHSH, CDR2 LQKENI. CDR3 residues: CASSPKRVGTEAFF. The CDR3 DNA is TGTGCCAGCTCACCAAAGAGGGTAGGAACTGAAGCTTTCTTT.

The chain has TRBV2 and TRBJ2-7; a possible D gene is TRBD1 (6 bases). The V end lost 6 bases, the J end lost 1 base, and 10 bases lay between the germline ends. Germline CDR1 and CDR2: SNHLY and FYNNEI. This CDR3 region has 13 residues. The CDR3 region is CASRIGGSYEQYF. The DNA of the CDR3 is TGTGCCAGCAGGATAGGGGGATCCTACGAGCAGTACTTC.

The chain uses TRBV18 and TRBJ1-1; 8 bases fit TRBD1. This CDR3 spans 14 amino acids. V was pared by 3 bases and J by 3 bases, with 3 bases of the junction left unmatched. CDR1 is KGHSH, CDR2 LQKENI, per germline. The CDR3 DNA reads as TGTGCCAGCTCACCCACGGACAGGGACACTGAAGCTTTCTTT. Residues: CASSPTDRDTEAFF.